The sequence of this T cell receptor beta chain was determined in a study of blood T cell repertoires in COVID-19. Across the study: Acute and convalescent COVID-19 specimens originated in the United States, Italy and Spain. Nucleic acid was either cDNA or gDNA, and it came from T cells, B-cell-depleted T cells, or PBMCs.

The protocol was immunoSEQ multiplex PCR, while the TCRdb copy is restricted to in-frame clones and leaves out a portion. The table has 95,000 to 110,000 clones, nearly 90% seen once. The junction had 6 bases not matched to a gene; V was cut back by 1 base and J by 4 bases. CDR3 length equals 16 residues. Germline V lookup: CDR1 LNHDA, CDR2 SQIVND (reference sequence). The sample consisted of peripheral blood. The gene calls are TRBV19 and TRBJ2-5; 10 bases are shared with TRBD1. This receptor was obtained from a man aged 45 to 65 in a cohort sampled during active COVID-19. As DNA, the CDR3 is TGTGCCAGTAGTATAGGGGGACAGGGGAACGGAGAGACCCAGTACTTC. Translated, it gives CASSIGGQGNGETQYF.